This TCR beta chain was observed in a study of identical twins. Study-level points and caveats: Models underestimated out-of-frame TCR alpha sharing in monozygotic twins.

Regarding this clonotype: Its target is not known. At one of its ends the junction is not consistent with the germline gene, which may arise from a read error.

Addition of a universal primer site occurred through template switching, and cDNA carried unique molecular identifiers. TCRdb redid the calling of the 5' RACE reads with MiXCR, one entry per CDR3 protein. The sample includes about 290,000 distinct CDR3 sequences, 8.5% to 9.5% of them seen just once. Every one of the donors was a healthy Caucasian. The CDR3 sequence is 11 residues long. The V gene's germline CDR1 is LGHDT and CDR2 YNNKEL (reference sequence). This sample also belongs to another study, concerning yellow fever vaccine responses in identical twins. According to that study: In identical twins, vaccine T cell responses appeared partly shared and partly individual.

The chain couples TRBV3-1 to TRBJ2-2, with D unresolved. Material: CD8+ T cells sorted from blood. This clonotype was obtained from a young woman in good health. The CDR3 bases are TGTGCCAGCGGCCAAGAAGGGGAGCTGTTTTTT. The encoded protein is CASGQEGELFF.